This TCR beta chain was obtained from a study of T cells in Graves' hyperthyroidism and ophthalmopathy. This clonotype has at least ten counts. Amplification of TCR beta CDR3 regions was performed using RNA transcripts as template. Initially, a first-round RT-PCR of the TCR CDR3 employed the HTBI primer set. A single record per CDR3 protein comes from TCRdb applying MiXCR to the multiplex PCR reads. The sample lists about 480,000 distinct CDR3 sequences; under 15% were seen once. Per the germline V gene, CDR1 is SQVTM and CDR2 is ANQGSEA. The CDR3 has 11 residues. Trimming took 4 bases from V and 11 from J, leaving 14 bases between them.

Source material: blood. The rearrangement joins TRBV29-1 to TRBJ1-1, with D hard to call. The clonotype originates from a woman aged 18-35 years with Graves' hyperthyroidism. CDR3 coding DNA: TGCAGCGTTGCAATGGCCGAGGTGGCTTTCTTT. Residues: CSVAMAEVAFF.